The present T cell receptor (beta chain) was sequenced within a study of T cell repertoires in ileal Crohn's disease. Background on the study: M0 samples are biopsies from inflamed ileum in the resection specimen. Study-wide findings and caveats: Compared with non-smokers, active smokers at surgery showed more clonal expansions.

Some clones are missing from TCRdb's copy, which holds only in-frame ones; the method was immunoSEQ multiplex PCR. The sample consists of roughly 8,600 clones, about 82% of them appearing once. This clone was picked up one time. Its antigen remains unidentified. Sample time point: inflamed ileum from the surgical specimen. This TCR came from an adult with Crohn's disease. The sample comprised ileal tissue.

CDR3 amino acids: CASSPLRAHEQYF. CDR3 nucleotides: TGTGCCAGCAGCCCCCTCAGGGCCCACGAGCAGTACTTC. This sequence joins TRBV11-2 and TRBJ2-7, with a possible D match to TRBD1 (5 bases). Trimming took off 5 bases at V and 5 bases at J, with 13 bases between the two ends. This CDR3 is built from 13 residues. From germline, CDR1 is SGHAT and CDR2 FQNNGV.